These 9 T cell receptor beta chains share one sample of origin, sequenced in a study of regulatory T cells in long-lasting Graves disease. The TCR beta library used iRepertoire HTBI primers with Arm-PCR amplification of CDR3. TCRdb reprocessed the multiplex PCR reads via MiXCR and lists one record per CDR3 protein. The sample has more than 650,000 distinct CDR3 sequences, around 30% seen once; the top ten hold 35% to 55%. As for time point: persistent/refractory GD, antithyroid drugs over 5 years with positive TRAb. From PBMCs, RNA was extracted and then used to make the TCR library. Sequencing was performed on peripheral blood mononuclear cells (PBMCs), taken when the disease was refractory, from a patient treated with antithyroid drugs. The receptors originated from a female donor with Graves disease.

In this sample, this clonotype turned up once. This sequence joins TRBV7-7 and TRBJ2-2; D unresolved. Trimming removed 0 bases at V and 1 base at J, with 12 bases between. Germline V gene data show CDR1 as SSHAT and CDR2 as FNYEAQ (reference sequence). The CDR3 runs 17 residues. For the CDR3, the DNA is TGTGCCAGCAGCTTAGCACGCCCGGGCCTGAACACCGGGGAGCTGTTTTTT. This translates into CASSLARPGLNTGELFF.

About this clonotype: At one end the junction does not follow the germline gene, possibly because of a read error. V usage is TRBV20-1 and J usage is TRBJ2-7; possible D gene TRBD2, 5 bases. CDR1 DFQATT and CDR2 SNEGSKA come from the germline V gene (reference sequence). This CDR3 contains 13 residues. The CDR3 reads CSAARGESSEQYF. CDR3 DNA sequence: TGCAGTGCCGCTCGGGGTGAGTCCTCCGAGCAGTACTTC.

V is TRBV5-1 and J is TRBJ1-2; D remains ambiguous. With 4 bases removed from V and 2 bases from J, the gap between germline ends came to 12 bases. The CDR3 has 14 residues. Germline V gene lookup returns CDR1 SGHRS and CDR2 YFSETQ. The CDR3 is CASSQDTRNYGYTF. In DNA form, the CDR3 reads TGCGCCAGCAGCCAAGACACCCGGAACTATGGCTACACCTTC. Using reference TRBV5-1 and TRBJ1-2 for the parts outside the CDR3, the full variable domain is KAGVTQTPRYLIKTRGQQVTLSCSPISGHRSVSWYQQTPGQGLQFLFEYFSETQRNKGNFPGRFSGRQFSNSRSEMNVSTLELGDSALYLCASSQDTRNYGYTFGSGTRLTVV.

This clonotype appeared once. The chain carries TRBV28 and TRBJ2-3; 13 bases are shared with TRBD2. Germline CDR1 reads MDHEN; CDR2 reads SYDVKM. The CDR3 contains 15 residues. The V segment lost 6 bases and the J segment 11 bases; nucleotides outside the gene matches: 11. This chain's CDR3 is CASSPLGTSGIQQYF. Here the CDR3 DNA reads TGTGCCAGCAGCCCGCTAGGGACTAGCGGGATTCAGCAGTATTTT.

This chain links TRBV7-2 with TRBJ1-1; D unresolved. Per the germline V gene, CDR1 is SGHTA and CDR2 is FQGNSA. V was cut by 5 bases and J by 3 bases, with 13 bases left in between. The CDR3 runs 14 residues. The CDR3 DNA reads TGTGCCAGCAGCGAAAGGATCTTGGACACTGAAGCTTTCTTT. Its translation is CASSERILDTEAFF.

This clonotype has more than one count but fewer than ten. Germline and junction disagree at one end, which may indicate a read error. The chain has TRBV5-1 and TRBJ1-2; a possible D gene is TRBD1 (6 bases). This CDR3 region has 14 residues. Germline values: CDR1 SGHRS, CDR2 YFSETQ. CDR3 DNA sequence: TGTGCCAGCAGTGCACAGGGTCTCGGCTATGGCTACACCTTC. As protein: CASSAQGLGYGYTF.

This clonotype has a count of ten or more. The rearrangement links TRBV28 to TRBJ1-2; 7 bases are a match to TRBD1. The V gene end was trimmed by 3 bases and the J gene end by 4 bases; junction bases not matched to a gene: 8. This CDR3 comprises 15 residues. Germline V gives CDR1 MDHEN, CDR2 SYDVKM. CDR3 bases: TGTGCCAGCAGTTTGGGAACAGGGGACCGCTATGGCTACACCTTC. It translates to CASSLGTGDRYGYTF.

This clonotype was recorded many times. The chain couples TRBV20-1 to TRBJ2-5; weak D call: TRBD1 (6 bases). CDR1 DFQATT and CDR2 SNEGSKA come from the germline V gene (reference sequence). Between the trimmed V and J ends, which lost 6 bases and 2 bases, there was a span of 22 bases. This CDR3 contains 16 residues. Here the CDR3 DNA reads TGCAGTGCGGACCCCAGGGGTAGCGCTCAGCAAGAGACCCAGTACTTC. It translates to CSADPRGSAQQETQYF.

This clonotype was seen a few times. The chain couples TRBV19 to TRBJ1-5, with 7 bases identical to TRBD1. V lost 6 bases to trimming and J lost 4 bases; unmatched junction nucleotides: 9. CDR1 is LNHDA and CDR2 is SQIVND in the germline V gene (reference sequence). CDR3 length equals 15 residues. The CDR3 bases are TGTGCCAGTAGGAATACAGGGGATTCTAATCAGCCCCAGCATTTT. Its translation is CASRNTGDSNQPQHF.